These T cell receptor beta chains were read from a single sample in a study of CD8 T cells in Susac syndrome. TCRdb re-called the immunoSEQ multiplex PCR reads through MiXCR, storing one row per CDR3 protein. This table has about 190,000 distinct CDR3 sequences, 85% to 95% appearing once. Sequenced material: CD8+ T cells from PBMCs. Receptors were obtained from a human donor with Susac syndrome. Both conserved end residues are part of each CDR3. D genes are given only for firm matches. Clone size is stated in some rows and not others, as once, few, many or a class when expanded.

. | TRBJ1-1 | . | TRBV19 | TGTGCCAGTACCTTTACCGGGGGTGGCGCTGAAGCTTTCTTT | CASTFTGGGAEAFF
. | TRBJ2-7 | . | TRBV4-1 | TGCGCCAGCAGCCCGGACACTACCTACGAGCAGTACTTC | CASSPDTTYEQYF
. | TRBJ1-6 | . | TRBV23-1 | TGCGCCAGCACCGAATCCTGGGGCGAGAATTCACCCCTCCACTTT | CASTESWGENSPLHF
. | TRBJ1-1 | . | TRBV7-9 | TGTGCCAGCAGTTTGGGGGCAGGGTCTACGACTGAAGCTTTCTTT | CASSLGAGSTTEAFF
. | TRBJ1-1 | . | TRBV20-1 | TGCAGTGCTAGGGTGAACCCATGGGATGAAGCTTTCTTT | CSARVNPWDEAFF
. | TRBJ2-7 | . | TRBV6-5 | TGTGCCAGCAGTTCCCCCTCTCACATCTCCTACGAGCAGTACTTC | CASSSPSHISYEQYF
. | TRBJ2-7 | . | TRBV5-6 | TGTGCCAGCAGCTTGGTGGGGGCCTCCTCCTACGAGCAGTACTTC | CASSLVGASSYEQYF
TRBD2 | TRBJ2-1 | . | TRBV7-2 | TGTGCCAGCAGAAGCGGGACTAGTAATGAGCAGTTCTTC | CASRSGTSNEQFF
TRBD1 | TRBJ2-1 | . | TRBV5-6 | TGTGCCAGCAGCTTAGGGACAGGGGGGGACGTGTTCTTC | CASSLGTGGDVFF
TRBD1 | TRBJ1-1 | . | TRBV20-1 | TGCAGTGCGTGGACAGGTTGGACTGAAGCTTTCTTT | CSAWTGWTEAFF
. | TRBJ1-5 | . | TRBV13 | TGTGCCAGCAGCTTAGCAGGGATTGGTCAGCCCCAGCATTTT | CASSLAGIGQPQHF
TRBD1 | TRBJ2-7 | . | TRBV5-1 | TGCGCCAGCAGCTTACCCCGGACAGGCGTCTACGAGCAGTACTTC | CASSLPRTGVYEQYF
. | TRBJ2-3 | . | TRBV3-1 | TGTGCCAGCAGCCAAGATTTAAGACCAGATACGCAGTATTTT | CASSQDLRPDTQYF
. | TRBJ2-2 | . | TRBV4-1 | TGCGCCAGCAGACCACGGGGGACAGTAGACACCGGGGAGCTGTTTTTT | CASRPRGTVDTGELFF
. | TRBJ2-2 | few | TRBV11-2 | TGTGCCAGCAGCTTAGATCCCGGGGAGCTGTTTTTT | CASSLDPGELFF
. | TRBJ1-1 | . | TRBV25-1 | TGTGCCAGCAGCCTGGGGACCCCGAACACTGAAGCTTTCTTT | CASSLGTPNTEAFF